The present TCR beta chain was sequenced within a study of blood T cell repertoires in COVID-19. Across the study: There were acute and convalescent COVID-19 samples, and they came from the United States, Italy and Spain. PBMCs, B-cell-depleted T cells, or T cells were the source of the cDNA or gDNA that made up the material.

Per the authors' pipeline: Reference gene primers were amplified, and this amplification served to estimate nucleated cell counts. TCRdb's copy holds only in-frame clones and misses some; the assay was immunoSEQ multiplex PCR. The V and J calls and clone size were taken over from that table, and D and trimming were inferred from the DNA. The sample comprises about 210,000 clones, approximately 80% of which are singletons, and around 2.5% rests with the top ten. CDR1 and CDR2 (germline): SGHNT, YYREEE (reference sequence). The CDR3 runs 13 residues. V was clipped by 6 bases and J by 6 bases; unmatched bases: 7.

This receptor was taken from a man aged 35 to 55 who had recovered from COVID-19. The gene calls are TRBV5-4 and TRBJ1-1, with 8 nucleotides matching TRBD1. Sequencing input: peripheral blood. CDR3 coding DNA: TGTGCCAGCACCCTAGACAGGGGTCCTGAAGCTTTCTTT. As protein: CASTLDRGPEAFF. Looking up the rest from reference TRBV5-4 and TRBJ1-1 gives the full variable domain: ETGVTQSPTHLIKTRGQQVTLRCSSQSGHNTVSWYQQALGQGPQFIFQYYREEENGRGNFPPRFSGLQFPNYSSELNVNALELDDSALYLCASTLDRGPEAFFGQGTRLTVV.